This record concerns one T cell receptor beta chain sequence. Its matching antigen is unknown. With 0 bases removed from V and 7 bases from J, the gap between germline ends came to 7 bases. Germline-derived CDR1 and CDR2 are LGHNA and YNFKEQ. This CDR3 is built from 12 residues. The sample is drawn from a study of T cell repertoires in cytomegalovirus infection. About the study: Evidence of both CMV infection and a matching HLA type came from public TCR beta signatures.

TCRdb re-derived calls from the reads in MiXCR, one entry per CDR3 protein. The sample carries about 830,000 distinct CDR3 sequences, 32% recorded once. Study conclusions and caveats: Carriers of CMV plus the relevant HLA were identified by cumulative public TCR beta family frequency.

The rearrangement uses TRBV4-2 and TRBJ2-7; D unclear. The sequencing here drew on cultured CD8+ T cells from PBMCs, taken from culture after CMV antigen stimulation. This clonotype was obtained from a human donor in good health (CMV status not recorded). Some clones in this sample may be carry-over from other donors' samples. CDR3: CASSQDPEEQYF. DNA of the CDR3: TGTGCCAGCAGCCAAGATCCGGAGGAGCAGTACTTC.